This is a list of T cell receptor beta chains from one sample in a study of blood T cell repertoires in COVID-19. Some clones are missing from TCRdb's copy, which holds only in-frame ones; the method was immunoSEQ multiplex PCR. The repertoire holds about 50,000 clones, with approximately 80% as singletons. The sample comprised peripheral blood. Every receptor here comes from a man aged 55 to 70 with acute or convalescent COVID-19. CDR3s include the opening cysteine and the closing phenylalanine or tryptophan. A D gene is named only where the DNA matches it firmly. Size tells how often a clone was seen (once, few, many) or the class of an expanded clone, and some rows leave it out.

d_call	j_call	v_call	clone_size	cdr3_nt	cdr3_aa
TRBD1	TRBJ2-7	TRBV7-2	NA	TGTGCCAGCAGCTTGGACAGGAAGGGTCTATCGAGCGAGCAGTACTTC	CASSLDRKGLSSEQYF
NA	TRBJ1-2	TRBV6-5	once	TGTGCCAGCACCCTTACAGGGAGAGACTATGGCTACACCTTC	CASTLTGRDYGYTF
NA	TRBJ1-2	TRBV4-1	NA	TGCGCCAGCAGCCAGGGCCTACAGGGCCCTTCTTATGGCTACACCTTC	CASSQGLQGPSYGYTF
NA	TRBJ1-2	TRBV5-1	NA	TGCGCCAGCAGCTTGACCTCGGACAGTAACTATGGCTACACCTTC	CASSLTSDSNYGYTF
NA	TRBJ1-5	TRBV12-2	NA	TGTGCAAGTCGCGACGACAGTAAGGTGTGTCAGCCCCAGCATTTT	CASRDDSKVCQPQHF
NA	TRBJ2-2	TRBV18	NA	TGTGCCAGCTCACCAACCTCAACTGAGCTGTTTTTT	CASSPTSTELFF
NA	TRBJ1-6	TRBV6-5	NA	TGTGCCAGTACCCCAGTAGAGGGTGCATATTCACCCCTCCACTTT	CASTPVEGAYSPLHF
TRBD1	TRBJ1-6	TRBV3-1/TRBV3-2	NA	TGTGCCAGCAGCCGCTTCACCCCGGGACAGCCCAATTCACCCCTCCACTTT	CASSRFTPGQPNSPLHF
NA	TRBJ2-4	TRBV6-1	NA	TGTGCCAGCAGTGAAGAACCGTTAGGGACAATGGACATTCAGTACTTC	CASSEEPLGTMDIQYF
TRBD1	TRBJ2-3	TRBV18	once	TGTGCCAGCTCACCAAAGGGACAGGGGGCAGATACGCAGTATTTT	CASSPKGQGADTQYF
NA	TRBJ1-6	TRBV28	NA	TGTGCCAGCAGTTTTGCAAGGGGAACACCCCTCCACTTT	CASSFARGTPLHF
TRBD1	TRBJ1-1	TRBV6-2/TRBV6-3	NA	TGTGCCAGCAGTTACCCTAGAGACTCTGACAGGGTCAGAACTGAAGCTTTCTTT	CASSYPRDSDRVRTEAFF
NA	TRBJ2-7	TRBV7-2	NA	TGTGCCAGCAGCTCAAGACTCTACGAGCAGTACTTC	CASSSRLYEQYF
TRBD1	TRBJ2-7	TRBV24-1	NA	TGTGCCACCAGTGGGGGACAGGCAGCTACCTACGAGCAGTACTTC	CATSGGQAATYEQYF
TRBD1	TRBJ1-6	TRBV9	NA	TGTGCCAGCAGCCTCAGACAGGGAAATTCACCCCTCCACTTT	CASSLRQGNSPLHF
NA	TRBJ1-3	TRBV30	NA	TGTGCCCGAGGGAATGGAAACACCATATATTTT	CARGNGNTIYF
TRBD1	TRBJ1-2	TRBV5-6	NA	TGTGCCAGCAGCTTGGGGGACAGGGGCTCTGGCGGCTACACCTTC	CASSLGDRGSGGYTF
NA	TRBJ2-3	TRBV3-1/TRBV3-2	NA	TGTGCCAGCAGCCAACGACTAGGGGTCGATACGCAGTATTTT	CASSQRLGVDTQYF
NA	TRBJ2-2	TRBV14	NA	TGTGCCAGCAGCCAATGGCAGGGCAGGACCGGGGAGCTGTTTTTT	CASSQWQGRTGELFF
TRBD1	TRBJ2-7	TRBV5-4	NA	TGTGCCAGCAGCGAGGGGACAGGGGAGTACGAGCAGTACTTC	CASSEGTGEYEQYF
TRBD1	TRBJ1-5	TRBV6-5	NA	TGTGCCAGCCTTCAAACAGGGGGTCTCAATCAGCCCCAGCATTTT	CASLQTGGLNQPQHF
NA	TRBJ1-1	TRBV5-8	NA	TGTGCCAGCAGCCTACGGACTGGCACTGAAGCTTTCTTT	CASSLRTGTEAFF
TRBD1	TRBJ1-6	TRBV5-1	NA	TGCGCCAGCAGCCGACAGGGAAGGGATTCACCCCTCCACTTT	CASSRQGRDSPLHF
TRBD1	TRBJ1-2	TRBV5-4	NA	TGTGCCAGCAGGCCCTCTGGCAGGGGGTTTGGCTACACCTTC	CASRPSGRGFGYTF
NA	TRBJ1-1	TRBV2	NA	TGTGCCAGTCTCAGAAGGGGGAACACTGAAGCTTTCTTT	CASLRRGNTEAFF
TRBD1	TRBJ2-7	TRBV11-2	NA	TGTGCCAGCACCTCTGGAGCCGGGACAGGGAGGACCGAGCAGTACTTC	CASTSGAGTGRTEQYF
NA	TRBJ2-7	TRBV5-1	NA	TGCGCCAGCGGACCCACACAGGGAGCCTACGAGCAGTACTTC	CASGPTQGAYEQYF
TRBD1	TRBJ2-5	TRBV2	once	TGTGCCAGCAGTCCCGGGACAGGGATTGAGACCCAGTACTTC	CASSPGTGIETQYF
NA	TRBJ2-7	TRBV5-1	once	TGCGCCAGCAGCTTGTCTTTCGCGGGACTGTCCTACGAGCAGTACTTC	CASSLSFAGLSYEQYF
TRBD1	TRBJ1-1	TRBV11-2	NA	TGTGCCAGCAGCCTCCGTGGGACAGTGGACACTGAAGCTTTCTTT	CASSLRGTVDTEAFF
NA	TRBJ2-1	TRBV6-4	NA	TGTGCCAGCAGTGTGTTAGGCGGGGTTACTAACAATGAGCAGTTCTTC	CASSVLGGVTNNEQFF
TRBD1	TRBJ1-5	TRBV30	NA	TGTGCCTGGGACAGGGGGGGACAGCCCCAGCATTTT	CAWDRGGQPQHF
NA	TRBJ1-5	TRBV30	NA	TGTGCCTGGAGTAAAGGCATATATAGCAATCAGCCACAGCATTTT	CAWSKGIYSNQPQHF
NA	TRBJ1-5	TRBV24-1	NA	TGTGCCACCAGTGACCGAGGACAGATTAGCAATCAGCCCCAGCATTTT	CATSDRGQISNQPQHF
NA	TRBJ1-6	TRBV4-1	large	TGCGCCAGCAGCCAAGAGGGGGGTTATAATTCACCCCTCCACTTT	CASSQEGGYNSPLHF
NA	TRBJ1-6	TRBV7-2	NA	TGTGCCAGCAGTCAACAGGGTGACAATTCACCCCTCCACTTT	CASSQQGDNSPLHF
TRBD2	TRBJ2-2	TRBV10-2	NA	TGCGCCAGCAGACTAGCGGGGGGGAATATCGGGGAGCTGTTTTTT	CASRLAGGNIGELFF
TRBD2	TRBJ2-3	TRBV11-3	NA	TGTGCCAGCAGCTTGGCCCGCGGGGGGATCACAGATACGCAGTATTTT	CASSLARGGITDTQYF
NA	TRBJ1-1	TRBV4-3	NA	TGCGCCAGCAGCCAAGATCGGGGGTTTGGGAACACTGAAGCTTTCTTT	CASSQDRGFGNTEAFF
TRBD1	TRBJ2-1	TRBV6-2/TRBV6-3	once	TGTGCCAGCAGCCCCTACCGGGACAGAGACAATGAGCAGTTCTTC	CASSPYRDRDNEQFF
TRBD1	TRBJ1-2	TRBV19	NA	TGTGCCAGTAGTGCCGGACAGGGGAACTATGGCTACACCTTC	CASSAGQGNYGYTF
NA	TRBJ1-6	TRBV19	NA	TGTGCCACCAGGGGCGATACCTATAATTCACCCCTCCACTTT	CATRGDTYNSPLHF
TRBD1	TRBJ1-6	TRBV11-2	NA	TGTGCCAGCAGCTTAGGGGACAGGGATAATTCACCCCTCCACTTT	CASSLGDRDNSPLHF
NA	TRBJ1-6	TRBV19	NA	TGTGCCACGTCGCAGGGGATGGATTCACCCCTCCACTTT	CATSQGMDSPLHF
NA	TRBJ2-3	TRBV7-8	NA	TGTGCCAGCAGCTTAGTAGGGGGAAGCACAGATACGCAGTATTTT	CASSLVGGSTDTQYF
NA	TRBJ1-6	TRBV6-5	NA	TGTGCCAGCAGTTACACTGGGGGGTCACCCCTCCACTTT	CASSYTGGSPLHF
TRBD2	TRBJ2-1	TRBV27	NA	TGTGCCAGCAATCCCGGGGGGGCCATTATAAATGAGCAGTTCTTC	CASNPGGAIINEQFF
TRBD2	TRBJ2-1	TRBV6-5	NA	TGTGCCAGCTGGGGACTAGCGGGGAACAATGAGCAGTTCTTC	CASWGLAGNNEQFF
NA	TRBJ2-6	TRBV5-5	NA	TGTGCCAGCAGCAAGGACAGTACGAGCTCTGGGGCCAACGTCCTGACTTTC	CASSKDSTSSGANVLTF
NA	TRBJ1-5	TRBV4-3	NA	TGCGCCAGCAGCCAACTCGAGGGGGAGCCCCAGCATTTT	CASSQLEGEPQHF
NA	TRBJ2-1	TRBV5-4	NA	TGTGCCAGCAGCTTGGATCTTAGGGACTATGAGCAGTTCTTC	CASSLDLRDYEQFF
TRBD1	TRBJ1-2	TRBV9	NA	TGTGCCAGCAGCCCGGGACAGGGGGCGCGAGGCTATGGCTACACCTTC	CASSPGQGARGYGYTF
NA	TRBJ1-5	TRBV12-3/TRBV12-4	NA	TGTGCCAGCAGTAGGGGGAGTCAGCCCCAGCATTTT	CASSRGSQPQHF
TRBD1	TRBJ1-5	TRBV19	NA	TGTGCCAGTAGTCATGACAGGGGTCTCAATCAGCCCCAGCATTTT	CASSHDRGLNQPQHF